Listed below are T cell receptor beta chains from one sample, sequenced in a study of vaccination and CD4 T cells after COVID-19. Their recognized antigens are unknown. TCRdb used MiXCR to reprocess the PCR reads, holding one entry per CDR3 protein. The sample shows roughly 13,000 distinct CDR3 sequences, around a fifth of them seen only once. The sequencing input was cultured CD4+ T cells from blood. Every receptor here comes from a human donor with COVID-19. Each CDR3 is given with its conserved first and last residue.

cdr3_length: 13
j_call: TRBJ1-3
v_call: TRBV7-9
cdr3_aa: CASSLPSGNTIYF

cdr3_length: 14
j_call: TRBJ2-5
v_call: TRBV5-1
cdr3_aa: CASSAGQGQETQYF

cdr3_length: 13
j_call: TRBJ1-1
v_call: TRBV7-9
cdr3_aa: CASSPDRGDLAFF

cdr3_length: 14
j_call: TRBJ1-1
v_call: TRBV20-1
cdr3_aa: CSASRIDRHTEAFF

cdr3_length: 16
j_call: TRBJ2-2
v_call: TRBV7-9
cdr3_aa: CASSSRQGAVTGELFF

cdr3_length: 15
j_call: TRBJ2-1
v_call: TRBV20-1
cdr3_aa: CSAKRDLSSYNEQFF

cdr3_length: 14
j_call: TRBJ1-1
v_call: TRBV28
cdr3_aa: CASSTPTGFTEAFF

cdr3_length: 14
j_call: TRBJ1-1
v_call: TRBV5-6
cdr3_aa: CASSSGLPNTEAFF

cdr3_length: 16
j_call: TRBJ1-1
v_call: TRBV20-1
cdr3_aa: CSASPWTGAKNTVAFF

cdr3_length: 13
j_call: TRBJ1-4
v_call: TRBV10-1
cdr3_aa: CASRRGPNEKLFF

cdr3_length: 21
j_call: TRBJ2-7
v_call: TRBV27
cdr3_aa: CASSFTDPTAGGLGPPSEQYF

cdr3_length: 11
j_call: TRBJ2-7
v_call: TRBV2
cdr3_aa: CASSYSYEQYF

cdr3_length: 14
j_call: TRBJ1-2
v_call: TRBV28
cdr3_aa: CASSLKSTGAGYTF

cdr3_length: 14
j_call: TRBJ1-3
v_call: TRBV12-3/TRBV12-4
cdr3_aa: CASSIRTAGNTIYF

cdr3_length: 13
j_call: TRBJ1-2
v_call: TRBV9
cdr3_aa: CASSPTGQYGYTF

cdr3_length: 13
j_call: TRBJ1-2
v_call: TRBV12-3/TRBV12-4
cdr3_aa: CASSPGTWGGYTF

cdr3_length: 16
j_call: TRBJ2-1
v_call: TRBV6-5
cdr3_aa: CASSYRAGQGDNEQFF

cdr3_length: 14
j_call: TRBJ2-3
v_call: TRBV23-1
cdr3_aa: CASSPTGGADTQYF

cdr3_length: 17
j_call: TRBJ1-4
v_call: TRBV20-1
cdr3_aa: CSASIRGASTYNEKLFF

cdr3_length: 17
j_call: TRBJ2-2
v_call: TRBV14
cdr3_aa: CASSQNRGALNTGELFF

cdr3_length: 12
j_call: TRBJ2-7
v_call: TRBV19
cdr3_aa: CASSSRTYEQYF

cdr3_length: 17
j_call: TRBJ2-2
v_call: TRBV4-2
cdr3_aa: CASSQDLLAGGTGELFF

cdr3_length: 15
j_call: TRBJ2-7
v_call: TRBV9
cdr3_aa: CASSAKAGGSREQYF

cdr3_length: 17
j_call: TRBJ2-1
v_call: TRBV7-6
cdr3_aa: CASSLARAGGLYNEQFF

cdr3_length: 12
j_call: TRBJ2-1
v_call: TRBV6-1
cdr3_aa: CASSEGYNEQFF

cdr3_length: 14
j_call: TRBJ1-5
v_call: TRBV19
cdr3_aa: CASSIEGVNQPQHF

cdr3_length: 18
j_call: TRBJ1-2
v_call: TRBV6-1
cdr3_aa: CASRPTQGVRSRGYGYTF

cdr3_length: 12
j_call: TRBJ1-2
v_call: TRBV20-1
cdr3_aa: CSASLQENGYTF

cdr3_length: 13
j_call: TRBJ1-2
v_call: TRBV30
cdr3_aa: CAWNPGEVGGYTF

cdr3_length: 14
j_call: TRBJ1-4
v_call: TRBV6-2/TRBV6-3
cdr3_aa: CASGQQGPNEKLFF

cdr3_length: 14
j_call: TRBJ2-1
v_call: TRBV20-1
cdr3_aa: CSARVPTRVDEQFF

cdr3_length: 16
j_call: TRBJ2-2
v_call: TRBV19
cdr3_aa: CASIRYPVQYTGELFF

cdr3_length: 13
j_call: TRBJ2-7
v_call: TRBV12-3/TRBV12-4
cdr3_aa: CASSPDRVFAQYF

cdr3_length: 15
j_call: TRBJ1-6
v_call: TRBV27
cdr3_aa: CASRVPGQYNSPLHF

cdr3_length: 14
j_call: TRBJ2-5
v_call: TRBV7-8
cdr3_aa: CASSFPGDRETQYF

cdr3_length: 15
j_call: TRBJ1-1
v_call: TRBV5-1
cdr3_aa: CASSLEGTANTEAFF

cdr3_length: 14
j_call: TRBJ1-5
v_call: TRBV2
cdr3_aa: CASSEDRGGQPQHF

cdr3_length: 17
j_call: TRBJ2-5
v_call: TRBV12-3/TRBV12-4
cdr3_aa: CASSLARSTGGREAQYF

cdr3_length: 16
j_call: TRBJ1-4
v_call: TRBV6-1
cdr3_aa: CASSEAFGITNEKLFF

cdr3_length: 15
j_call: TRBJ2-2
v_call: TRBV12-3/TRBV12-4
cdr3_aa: CASRTGFANTGELFF

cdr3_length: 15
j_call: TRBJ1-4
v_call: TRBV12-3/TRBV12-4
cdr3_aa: CASSTQGLANEKLFF

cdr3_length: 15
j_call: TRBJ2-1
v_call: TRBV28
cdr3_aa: CASKEGRAVSNEQFF